A selection of T cell receptor beta chains follows, all from one sample in a study of blood T cell repertoires in COVID-19. This table comes from immunoSEQ multiplex PCR, and its TCRdb copy is limited to in-frame clones, with some not included. Of about 160,000 clones in the sample, 80% to 90% were seen once. The sample was peripheral blood. These receptors were collected from a man in his forties with acute or convalescent COVID-19. CDR3s include the opening cysteine and the closing phenylalanine or tryptophan. D genes are given only for firm matches. Only part of the rows carry a size: once, few, many, or a class if the clone is expanded.

CDR3: CASSSWDRVGGEQFF; DNA: TGTGCCAGCAGTTCGTGGGACAGGGTTGGGGGTGAGCAGTTCTTC; V: TRBV27; D: TRBD1; size: .; J: TRBJ2-1
CDR3: CASTPGDRAYGYTF; DNA: TGTGCCAGCACCCCGGGGGACAGGGCGTACGGCTACACCTTC; V: TRBV28; D: TRBD1; size: few; J: TRBJ1-2
CDR3: CASQLAGGPRDTQYF; DNA: TGTGCCAGCCAACTAGCGGGGGGGCCTCGGGATACGCAGTATTTT; V: TRBV14; D: TRBD2; size: .; J: TRBJ2-3
CDR3: CACHRNRGDTEAFF; DNA: TGTGCCTGCCACAGGAACAGGGGGGACACTGAAGCTTTCTTT; V: TRBV30; D: TRBD1; size: few; J: TRBJ1-1
CDR3: CATSGTVSYEQYF; DNA: TGTGCCACCTCGGGAACAGTCTCCTACGAGCAGTACTTC; V: TRBV6-5; D: .; size: .; J: TRBJ2-7
CDR3: CASSISNTGELFF; DNA: TGTGCCAGCAGTATTAGTAACACCGGGGAGCTGTTTTTT; V: TRBV2; D: .; size: once; J: TRBJ2-2
CDR3: CASSATEGGGEKLFF; DNA: TGTGCCAGCAGCGCAACGGAGGGAGGGGGGGAAAAACTGTTTTTT; V: TRBV9; D: .; size: .; J: TRBJ1-4
CDR3: CASSLRQGSSPLHF; DNA: TGTGCCAGCAGCTTACGACAGGGTTCGTCACCCCTCCACTTT; V: TRBV7-2; D: TRBD1; size: .; J: TRBJ1-6
CDR3: CASSSTGRDQPQHF; DNA: TGTGCCAGCTCCTCGACCGGGAGGGATCAGCCCCAGCATTTT; V: TRBV18; D: .; size: .; J: TRBJ1-5
CDR3: CASSLRPGTYNEQFF; DNA: TGTGCCAGCAGTTTACGGCCGGGAACCTACAATGAGCAGTTCTTC; V: TRBV27; D: .; size: .; J: TRBJ2-1